This T cell receptor beta chain was obtained from a study of graft-versus-host responses after intestinal transplantation. Whole-study context: All recipients were transplanted with multivisceral, liver-intestinal, or isolated intestinal grafts. For about three years after anti-thymocyte globulin induction, all recipients took tacrolimus and steroids. Whole-study results and caveats: Early after transplant, HvG clones declined as circulating GvH clones peaked. Analysis identified GvH clones in recipient marrow, with some appearing first in ileum or blood.

Turning to this clone: Its antigen is undetermined.

Trimming cost V 3 bases and J 4 bases, with 15 bases left between them. The germline V gene has CDR1 MDHEN and CDR2 SYDVKM. This CDR3 comprises 16 residues. Clones were sequenced by immunoSEQ multiplex PCR, and TCRdb holds only the in-frame ones, with some missing. The sample lists about 120,000 clones; 85% to 95% were seen once. The chain recombines TRBV28 with TRBJ2-2; D uncertain. Sequenced material: unstimulated CD4+ T cells sorted from spleen or lymph node cells, taken before intestinal transplant. The TCR was taken from a human donor who received an intestinal transplant. CDR3: CASSFVSGELTGELFF. In DNA form, the CDR3 reads TGTGCCAGCAGTTTCGTGTCAGGCGAACTCACCGGGGAGCTGTTTTTT. Supplemented by reference TRBV28 and TRBJ2-2, the full variable domain reads DVKVTQSSRYLVKRTGEKVFLECVQDMDHENMFWYRQDPGLGLRLIYFSYDVKMKEKGDIPEGYSVSREKKERFSLILESASTNQTSMYLCASSFVSGELTGELFFGEGSRLTVL.